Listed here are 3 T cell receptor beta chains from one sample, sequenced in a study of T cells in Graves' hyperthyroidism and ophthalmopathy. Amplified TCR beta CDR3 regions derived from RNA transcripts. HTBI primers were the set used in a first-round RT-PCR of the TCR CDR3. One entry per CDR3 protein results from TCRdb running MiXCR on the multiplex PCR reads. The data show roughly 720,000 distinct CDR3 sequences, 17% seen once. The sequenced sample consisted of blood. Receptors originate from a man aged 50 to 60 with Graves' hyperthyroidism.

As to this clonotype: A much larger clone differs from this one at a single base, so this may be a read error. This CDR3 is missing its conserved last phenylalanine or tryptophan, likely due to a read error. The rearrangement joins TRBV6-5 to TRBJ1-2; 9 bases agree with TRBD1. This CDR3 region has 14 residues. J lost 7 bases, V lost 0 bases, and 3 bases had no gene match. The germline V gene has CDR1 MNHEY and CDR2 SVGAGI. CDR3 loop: CASSYSLTGGGYTL. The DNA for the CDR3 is TGTGCCAGCAGTTACTCCCTGACAGGGGGTGGCTACACCCTC.

The CDR3 DNA follows: TGTGCCAGCAGCCCAAATGGGGTCCGGGAGACCCAGTACTTC. Translating gives CASSPNGVRETQYF. The chain is built from TRBV7-3 and TRBJ2-5; D gene uncertain. The CDR3 length is 14 residues. Germline lookup yields CDR1 SGHTA and CDR2 FQGTGA. V shed 5 bases and J shed 5 bases, with 15 bases lying between them. Supplemented by reference TRBV7-3 and TRBJ2-5, the full variable domain reads GAGVSQTPSNKVTEKGKYVELRCDPISGHTALYWYRQSLGQGPEFLIYFQGTGAADDSGLPNDRFFAVRPEGSVSTLKIQRTERGDSAVYLCASSPNGVRETQYFGPGTRLLVL.

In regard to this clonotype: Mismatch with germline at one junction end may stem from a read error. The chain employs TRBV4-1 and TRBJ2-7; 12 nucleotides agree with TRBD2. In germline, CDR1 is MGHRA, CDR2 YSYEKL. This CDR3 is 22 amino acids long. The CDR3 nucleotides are TGCGCCAGCAGCCAACGGGAGTTAACTTGGACTAGCGGGAACCTCAATTCCTACGAGCAGTGCTTC. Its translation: CASSQRELTWTSGNLNSYEQCF.